Reported below is one T cell receptor beta chain. The CDR3 runs to 15 residues. Germline loops: CDR1 DFQATT, CDR2 SNEGSKA (reference sequence). V lost 2 bases, J lost 0 bases, and 8 bases lay in between. These data originate in a study of blood T cells in healthy people across ages. Primers used in a second PCR of roughly 6 to 11 cycles were a sample-barcoded 5' primer and a J-beta primer mix. TCRdb redid the calling of the 5' RACE reads with MiXCR, one entry per CDR3 protein. The sample includes around 1.5 million distinct CDR3 sequences, approximately 59% of them seen just once. The V gene is TRBV20-1, the J gene TRBJ1-6; tentatively, D is TRBD1 (5 bases). The sequenced material came from blood. This receptor was identified in a man younger than 35 in good health. DNA for the CDR3: TGCAGTGCTAGATCGGGGGGCTCCTATAATTCACCCCTCCACTTT. It codes for CSARSGGSYNSPLHF.